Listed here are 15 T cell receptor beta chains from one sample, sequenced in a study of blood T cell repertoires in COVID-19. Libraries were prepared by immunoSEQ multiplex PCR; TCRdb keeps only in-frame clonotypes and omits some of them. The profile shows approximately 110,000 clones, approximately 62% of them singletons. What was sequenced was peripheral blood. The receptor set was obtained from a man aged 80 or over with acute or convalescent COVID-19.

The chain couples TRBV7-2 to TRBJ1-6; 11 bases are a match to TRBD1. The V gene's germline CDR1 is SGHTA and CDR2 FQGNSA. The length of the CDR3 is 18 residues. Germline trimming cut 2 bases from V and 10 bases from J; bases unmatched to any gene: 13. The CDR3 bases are TGTGCCAGCAGCTTATGGAGCACCTCCGGGACAGGGGGATCACCCCTCCACTTT. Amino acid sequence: CASSLWSTSGTGGSPLHF.

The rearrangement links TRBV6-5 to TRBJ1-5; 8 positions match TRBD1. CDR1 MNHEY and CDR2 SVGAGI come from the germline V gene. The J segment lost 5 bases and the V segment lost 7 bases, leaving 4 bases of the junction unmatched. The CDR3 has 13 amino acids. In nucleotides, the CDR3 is TGTGCCAGCAAGGGGACAGGTGATCAGCCCCAGCATTTT. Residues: CASKGTGDQPQHF.

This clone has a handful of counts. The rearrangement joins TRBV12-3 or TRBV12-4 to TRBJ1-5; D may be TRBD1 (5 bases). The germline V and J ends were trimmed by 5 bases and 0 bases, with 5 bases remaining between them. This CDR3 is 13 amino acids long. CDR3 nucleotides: TGTGCCAGCAGTCAGGGTAGCAATCAGCCCCAGCATTTT. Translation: CASSQGSNQPQHF.

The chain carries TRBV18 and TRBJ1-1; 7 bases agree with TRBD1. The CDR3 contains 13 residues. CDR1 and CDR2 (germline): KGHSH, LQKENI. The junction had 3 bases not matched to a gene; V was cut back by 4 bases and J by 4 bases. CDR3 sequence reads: CASSQGASTEAFF. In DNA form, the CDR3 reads TGTGCCAGCTCACAGGGGGCATCCACTGAAGCTTTCTTT.

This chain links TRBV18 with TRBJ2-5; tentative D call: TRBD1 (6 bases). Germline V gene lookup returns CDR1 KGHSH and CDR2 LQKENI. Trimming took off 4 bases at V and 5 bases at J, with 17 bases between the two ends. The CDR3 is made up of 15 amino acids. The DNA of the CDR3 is TGTGCCAGCTCACAAGAAGTCCAGGGGCGTGAGACCCAGTACTTC. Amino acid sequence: CASSQEVQGRETQYF.

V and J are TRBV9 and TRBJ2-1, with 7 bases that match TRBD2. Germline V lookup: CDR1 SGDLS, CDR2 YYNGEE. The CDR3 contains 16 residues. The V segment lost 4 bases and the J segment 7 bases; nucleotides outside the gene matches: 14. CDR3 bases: TGTGCCAGCAGCCCAACGACTAGCCGAGGGATTAATGAGCAGTTCTTC. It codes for CASSPTTSRGINEQFF. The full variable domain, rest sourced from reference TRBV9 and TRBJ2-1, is DSGVTQTPKHLITATGQRVTLRCSPRSGDLSVYWYQQSLDQGLQFLIQYYNGEERAKGNILERFSAQQFPDLHSELNLSSLELGDSALYFCASSPTTSRGINEQFFGPGTRLTVL.

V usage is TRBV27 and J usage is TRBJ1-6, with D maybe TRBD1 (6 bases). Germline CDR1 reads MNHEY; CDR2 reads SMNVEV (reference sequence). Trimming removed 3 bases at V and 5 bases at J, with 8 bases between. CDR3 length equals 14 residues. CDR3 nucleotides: TGTGCCAGCAGTTTTAGGGGGAATAATTCACCCCTCCACTTT. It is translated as CASSFRGNNSPLHF.

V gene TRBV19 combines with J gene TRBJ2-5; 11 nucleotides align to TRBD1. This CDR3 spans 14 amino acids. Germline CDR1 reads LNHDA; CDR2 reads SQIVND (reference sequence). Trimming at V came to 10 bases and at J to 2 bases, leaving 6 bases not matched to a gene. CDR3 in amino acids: CATRDRGIQETQYF. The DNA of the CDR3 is TGTGCCACTAGGGACAGGGGGATTCAAGAGACCCAGTACTTC.

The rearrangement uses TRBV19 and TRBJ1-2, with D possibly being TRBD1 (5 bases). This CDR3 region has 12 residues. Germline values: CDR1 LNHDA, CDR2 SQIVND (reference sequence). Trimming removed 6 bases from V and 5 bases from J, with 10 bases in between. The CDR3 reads CASSPRGYGYTF. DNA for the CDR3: TGTGCCAGTAGCCCGCGGGGGTATGGCTACACCTTC.

The CDR3 is CASRESGTDTQYF. DNA for the CDR3: TGTGCCAGCAGGGAGAGCGGAACGGATACGCAGTATTTT. The genes are TRBV28 and TRBJ2-3; D is perhaps TRBD2 (5 bases). Trimming stripped 6 bases from V and 6 bases from J, with 13 bases between. The CDR3 extends over 13 amino acids. Germline lookup yields CDR1 MDHEN and CDR2 SYDVKM.

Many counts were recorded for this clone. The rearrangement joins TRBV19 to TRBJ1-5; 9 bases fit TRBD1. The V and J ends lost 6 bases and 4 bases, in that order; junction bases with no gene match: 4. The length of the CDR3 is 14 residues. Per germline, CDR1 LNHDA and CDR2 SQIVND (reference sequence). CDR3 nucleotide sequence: TGTGCCAGTAGGGGACAGGGACTTAATCAGCCCCAGCATTTT. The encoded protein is CASRGQGLNQPQHF.

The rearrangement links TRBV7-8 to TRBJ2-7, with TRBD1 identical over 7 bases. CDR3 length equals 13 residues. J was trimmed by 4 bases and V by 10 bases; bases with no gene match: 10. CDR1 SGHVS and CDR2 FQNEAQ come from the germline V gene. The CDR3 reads CATTTGERYEQYF. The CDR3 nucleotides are TGTGCCACCACAACAGGGGAACGTTACGAGCAGTACTTC.

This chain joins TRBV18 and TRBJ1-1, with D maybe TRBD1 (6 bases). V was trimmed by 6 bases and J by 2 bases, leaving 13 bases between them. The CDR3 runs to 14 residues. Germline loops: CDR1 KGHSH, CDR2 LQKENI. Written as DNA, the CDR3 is TGTGCCAGCTCCCTCGCAGGGGTAAACACTGAAGCTTTCTTT. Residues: CASSLAGVNTEAFF.

The CDR3 DNA follows: TGTGCCAGCAGTTCCACAAGCGTCACAGGGGTTGGCTACACCTTC. Translated, it gives CASSSTSVTGVGYTF. The chain links TRBV28 to TRBJ1-2; 7 nucleotides agree with TRBD1. The CDR3 has 15 residues. Germline CDR1 MDHEN, CDR2 SYDVKM. V gave up 4 bases and J gave up 7 bases; unmatched junction bases: 12.

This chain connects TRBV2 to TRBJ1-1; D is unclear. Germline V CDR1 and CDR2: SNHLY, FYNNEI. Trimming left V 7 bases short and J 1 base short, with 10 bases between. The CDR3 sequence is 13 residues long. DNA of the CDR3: TGTGCCAGCAAGTGGAGCGAGAACACTGAAGCTTTCTTT. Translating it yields CASKWSENTEAFF.